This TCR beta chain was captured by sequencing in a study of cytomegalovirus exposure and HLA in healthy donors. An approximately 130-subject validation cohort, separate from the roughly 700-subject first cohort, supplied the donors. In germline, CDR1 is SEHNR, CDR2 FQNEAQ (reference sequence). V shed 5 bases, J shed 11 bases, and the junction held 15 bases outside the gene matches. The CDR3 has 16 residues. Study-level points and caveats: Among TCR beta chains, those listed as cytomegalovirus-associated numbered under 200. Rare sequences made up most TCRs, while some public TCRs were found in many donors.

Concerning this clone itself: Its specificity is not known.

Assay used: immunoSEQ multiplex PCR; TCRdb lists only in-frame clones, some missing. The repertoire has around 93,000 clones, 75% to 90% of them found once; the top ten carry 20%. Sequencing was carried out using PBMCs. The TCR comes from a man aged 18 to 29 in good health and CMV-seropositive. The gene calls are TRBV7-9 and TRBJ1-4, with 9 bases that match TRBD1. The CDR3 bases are TGTGCCAGCAGCCAGAGTAGGACAGGGGCGAGACGGAAACTGTTTTTT. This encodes CASSQSRTGARRKLFF.